A single sample is the source of the 20 T cell receptor beta chains below, sequenced in a study of T cell changes during pregnancy in multiple sclerosis. Sequencing was performed with immunoSEQ multiplex PCR; in TCRdb, only in-frame clones are kept and a portion is missing. In the table there are around 40,000 clones, around 90% of which are singletons. The source was CD4+ T cells from peripheral blood mononuclear cells, collected in the second trimester of pregnancy. The receptors here all came from a female donor in good health, enrolled as a control in a pregnancy study.

The chain uses TRBV14 and TRBJ2-1; D not resolved. Trimming took 4 bases from V and 6 from J, leaving 4 bases between them. The germline V gene encodes CDR1 SGHDN and CDR2 FVKESK. The CDR3 runs to 11 residues. The chain's CDR3 is CASSLVNEQFF. The CDR3 DNA reads as TGTGCCAGCAGCCTCGTCAATGAGCAGTTCTTC. The full variable domain, with the rest looked up from reference TRBV14 and TRBJ2-1, is EAGVTQFPSHSVIEKGQTVTLRCDPISGHDNLYWYRRVMGKEIKFLLHFVKESKQDESGMPNNRFLAERTGGTYSTLKVQPAELEDSGVYFCASSLVNEQFFGPGTRLTVL.

This chain uses TRBV19 with TRBJ2-7; 7 bases agree with TRBD1. The length of the CDR3 is 19 residues. Germline V gene sequence: CDR1 LNHDA, CDR2 SQIVND (reference sequence). The V gene end was trimmed by 4 bases and the J gene end by 7 bases; junction bases not matched to a gene: 25. CDR3 sequence: CASSTTGRTGTFILGEQYF. DNA of the CDR3: TGTGCCAGTAGTACGACCGGAAGGACAGGTACCTTTATTTTAGGGGAGCAGTACTTC.

The chain carries TRBV7-2 and TRBJ2-5; 7 bases agree with TRBD2. This CDR3 region has 13 residues. The germline CDR1 and CDR2 sequences are SGHTA and FQGNSA. Germline trimming cut 3 bases from V and 12 bases from J; bases unmatched to any gene: 10. This chain's CDR3 is CASSFAGVDQEYF. For the CDR3, the DNA is TGTGCCAGCAGCTTTGCGGGGGTGGACCAAGAGTACTTC.

The genes are TRBV6-1 and TRBJ2-7; 8 bases map to TRBD2. This CDR3 spans 15 amino acids. Germline V gene sequence: CDR1 MNHNS, CDR2 SASEGT. The V and J ends lost 4 bases and 2 bases, in that order; junction bases with no gene match: 7. CDR3 in DNA: TGTGCCAGCAGTGCGGGCGGGAGGCCAACCTACGAGCAGTACTTC. This translates into CASSAGGRPTYEQYF.

The V call is TRBV18, the J call TRBJ1-2; possibly TRBD1 for D (5 bases). The germline gives CDR1 KGHSH, CDR2 LQKENI. The CDR3 contains 12 residues. V was cut by 1 base and J by 8 bases, with 8 bases left in between. The DNA for the CDR3 is TGTGCCAGCTCACCACAAGGGGAAGGCTACACCTTC. Protein product: CASSPQGEGYTF. Full variable domain (rest looked up from reference TRBV18 and TRBJ1-2): NAGVMQNPRHLVRRRGQEARLRCSPMKGHSHVYWYRQLPEEGLKFMVYLQKENIIDESGMPKERFSAEFPKEGPSILRIQQVVRGDSAAYFCASSPQGEGYTFGSGTRLTVV.

This clone came up a few times. This sequence joins TRBV5-5 and TRBJ2-7, with 7 positions matching TRBD1. After removal of 4 bases from V and 3 bases from J, the junction contained 10 bases not matched to a gene. This CDR3 is built from 15 residues. CDR1 SGHKS and CDR2 YYEKEE come from the germline V gene (reference sequence). The CDR3 here is CASSPQPQGYYEQYF. Written as DNA, the CDR3 is TGTGCCAGCAGCCCACAGCCACAGGGGTACTACGAGCAGTACTTC.

V usage is TRBV7-2 and J usage is TRBJ1-1, with 9 bases lining up with TRBD1. Germline values: CDR1 SGHTA, CDR2 FQGNSA. With V trimmed by 2 bases and J by 8 bases, 3 bases remained unmatched. The CDR3 runs to 13 residues. The CDR3 region is CASSLRGTGEAFF. In DNA form, the CDR3 reads TGTGCCAGCAGCTTAAGAGGGACAGGGGAAGCTTTCTTT.

J is TRBJ2-7 and V is TRBV19, with D possibly being TRBD1 (5 bases). This CDR3 is 14 amino acids long. Looked up from germline, CDR1 is LNHDA and CDR2 is SQIVND (reference sequence). The ends were cut back, 7 bases at V and 1 base at J, with 14 bases in the middle. CDR3 nucleotides: TGTGCCAGTAAAGACAGTTTTTCGTCCTACGAGCAGTACTTC. Residues: CASKDSFSSYEQYF.

The genes are TRBV7-2 and TRBJ2-7; 11 nucleotides agree with TRBD2. The germline CDR1 and CDR2 sequences are SGHTA and FQGNSA. V was clipped by 5 bases and J by 5 bases; unmatched bases: 14. The CDR3 contains 17 residues. The CDR3, as DNA: TGTGCCAGCAGCCCAGAGACTAGCGGGGATAAACCCCACGAGCAGTACTTC. This sequence encodes CASSPETSGDKPHEQYF.

The rearrangement joins TRBV28 to TRBJ2-1; no reliable D call. CDR1 is MDHEN, CDR2 SYDVKM, per germline. The CDR3 runs to 10 residues. Trimming removed 6 bases from V and 7 bases from J, with 4 bases in between. CDR3 DNA: TGTGCCAGCAGCTATAATGAGCAGTTCTTC. Encoded protein: CASSYNEQFF.

The chain uses TRBV11-3 and TRBJ2-2, with a weak D call TRBD1 (5 bases). Germline V gives CDR1 SGHNT, CDR2 YENEEA. The CDR3 covers 16 residues. The V and J ends lost 3 bases and 0 bases respectively, with 11 bases between them. The CDR3 reads CASSFSAGTNTGELFF. Written as DNA, the CDR3 is TGTGCCAGCAGCTTCTCGGCAGGGACGAACACCGGGGAGCTGTTTTTT.

The rearrangement joins TRBV5-1 to TRBJ2-5; D possibly corresponds to TRBD2 (6 bases). The CDR3 sequence is 16 residues long. Germline loops: CDR1 SGHRS, CDR2 YFSETQ. V was clipped by 5 bases and J by 3 bases, with 20 bases between them. The CDR3: CASRKLDYSAEETQYF. The DNA for the CDR3 is TGCGCCAGCAGGAAATTGGACTATTCGGCCGAAGAGACCCAGTACTTC.

This clone was observed once. The rearrangement uses TRBV27 and TRBJ1-2, with D maybe TRBD1 (5 bases). Germline loops: CDR1 MNHEY, CDR2 SMNVEV (reference sequence). Trimming shortened V by 2 bases and J by 7 bases, and 11 bases separated the two germline ends. The CDR3 totals 13 residues. CDR3 in DNA: TGTGCCAGCAGTTTAAACAGGCTTTCTGGCTACACCTTC. Translated, it gives CASSLNRLSGYTF.

The chain combines TRBV2 with TRBJ2-5, with a weak D call TRBD1 (6 bases). V was cut by 5 bases and J by 4 bases, with 14 bases left in between. This CDR3 region has 14 residues. CDR1 and CDR2 (germline): SNHLY, FYNNEI. CDR3 nucleotides: TGTGCCAGCAGTCAGGCGACAGGAGGAGAGACCCAGTACTTC. Its translation: CASSQATGGETQYF. The full variable domain, in which reference TRBV2 and TRBJ2-5 provide the parts outside the CDR3, is EPEVTQTPSHQVTQMGQEVILRCVPISNHLYFYWYRQILGQKVEFLVSFYNNEISEKSEIFDDQFSVERPDGSNFTLKIRSTKLEDSAMYFCASSQATGGETQYFGPGTRLLVL.

DNA for the CDR3: TGTGCCAGCAGCTCGACTTCCCAAGAGACCCAGTACTTC. Translation gives CASSSTSQETQYF. The chain couples TRBV7-3 to TRBJ2-5, with no clear D. V lost 4 bases, J lost 1 base, and 7 bases lay in between. The CDR3 has 13 residues. Germline assignment: CDR1 SGHTA and CDR2 FQGTGA.

V gene TRBV28 combines with J gene TRBJ2-7; weak D call: TRBD2 (5 bases). The CDR3 extends over 14 amino acids. Looked up from germline, CDR1 is MDHEN and CDR2 is SYDVKM. The germline V and J ends were trimmed by 5 bases and 7 bases, with 18 bases remaining between them. The CDR3 coding sequence is TGTGCCAGCAGTAGCGGCGGTTCGTCTGGTGAGCAGTACTTC. As protein: CASSSGGSSGEQYF.

This chain connects TRBV21-1 to TRBJ2-3; the D segment call TRBD2 is taken from the table without a DNA check. TRBV21-1 counts as a pseudogene. The CDR3 is 16 residues long. CDR3 residues: CASSVRGRYPANTQYF. The CDR3 nucleotides read TGTGCCAGCAGCGTCCGAGGAAGGTATCCCGCGAATACGCAGTATTTT.

CDR3 in DNA: TGTGCCAGCAACAAAGGGGGTAGCAATCAGCCCCAGCATTTT. Translation gives CASNKGGSNQPQHF. The chain has TRBV28 and TRBJ1-5, with TRBD1 as a possible D gene (6 bases). CDR3 length equals 14 residues. Germline loops: CDR1 MDHEN, CDR2 SYDVKM. V lost 7 bases and J 0 bases, leaving 10 bases between the germline ends.

The V and J genes are TRBV29-1 and TRBJ1-4; tentatively, D is TRBD1 (5 bases). V shed 6 bases and J shed 3 bases, with 11 bases lying between them. This CDR3 has 13 amino acids. Germline V gene lookup returns CDR1 SQVTM and CDR2 ANQGSEA. CDR3 coding DNA: TGCAGCGTCCTCGACAGATCTAATGAAAAACTGTTTTTT. Its protein product is CSVLDRSNEKLFF.

The chain recombines TRBV28 with TRBJ1-6, with 7 bases that match TRBD1. V lost 1 base to trimming and J lost 8 bases; unmatched junction nucleotides: 11. The germline CDR1 and CDR2 sequences are MDHEN and SYDVKM. The CDR3 spans 17 residues. CDR3 residues: CASSLLRGPGEDSPLHF. The CDR3 DNA is TGTGCCAGCAGTTTATTAAGGGGGCCAGGGGAAGATTCACCCCTCCACTTT.